This is a list of T cell receptor beta chains from one sample in a study of a mutant IDH1 vaccine in newly diagnosed glioma. Libraries were prepared by immunoSEQ multiplex PCR; TCRdb keeps only in-frame clonotypes and omits some of them. The sample shows around 36,000 clones, approximately 90% of them seen only once. Antigens of these TCRs are unknown. Sequenced material: PBMCs, taken from a glioma patient whose treatment included an IDH1 peptide vaccine. Source of these receptors: a man aged 50 or older with glioma. The CDR3 runs from the conserved cysteine through the conserved F or W. A D gene is named only where the DNA matches it firmly. The size of a clone is reported for some rows only, either as once, few or many, or as a class for expanded clones.

j_call | clone_size | d_call | v_call | cdr3_aa | cdr3_nt
TRBJ1-6 | once | TRBD1 | TRBV6-6 | CASSPGQTYNSPLHF | TGTGCCAGCAGTCCGGGACAGACATATAATTCACCCCTCCACTTT
TRBJ2-3 | once | TRBD1 | TRBV2 | CASRRDRTITDTQYF | TGTGCCAGCAGGAGGGACAGAACAATCACAGATACGCAGTATTTT
TRBJ1-2 | - | - | TRBV28 | CASSLLSGLGMTF | TGTGCCAGCAGTTTACTATCAGGGTTGGGGATGACCTTC
TRBJ2-7 | once | TRBD1 | TRBV7-8 | CASSPRPGTAYEQYF | TGTGCCAGCAGCCCGAGACCCGGGACAGCCTACGAGCAGTACTTC
TRBJ2-1 | - | TRBD2 | TRBV9 | CASSVERGGEREDNEQFF | TGTGCCAGCAGCGTAGAGCGTGGGGGTGAACGGGAGGACAATGAGCAGTTCTTC
TRBJ1-1 | - | TRBD1 | TRBV27 | CASSVAPRDRGSEAFF | TGTGCCAGCAGTGTAGCTCCCCGGGACAGAGGCTCTGAAGCTTTCTTT
TRBJ1-6 | - | - | TRBV6-5 | CASSYAGRSNSPLHF | TGTGCCAGCAGTTACGCGGGCAGGTCAAATTCACCCCTCCACTTT
TRBJ1-2 | - | TRBD1 | TRBV25-1 | CASSDRLRTGNYGYTF | TGTGCCAGCAGTGATAGGTTGAGGACAGGCAACTATGGCTACACCTTC
TRBJ1-1 | few | - | TRBV5-4 | CASSTSRDTEAFF | TGTGCCAGCAGCACTAGTCGGGACACTGAAGCTTTCTTT
TRBJ2-5 | - | - | TRBV11-2 | CASSLVGRARLETQYF | TGTGCCAGCAGCTTAGTTGGCAGGGCACGGCTAGAGACCCAGTACTTC
TRBJ2-5 | - | TRBD1 | TRBV27 | CASSSSPQGAGRKTQYF | TGTGCCAGCAGTTCTTCCCCTCAGGGGGCAGGGAGGAAGACCCAGTACTTC
TRBJ2-2 | - | TRBD1 | TRBV18 | CASSPQTGGIAGELFF | TGTGCCAGCTCACCGCAGACAGGGGGGATCGCCGGGGAGCTGTTTTTT
TRBJ2-7 | - | TRBD2 | TRBV25-1 | CASSEGGGYLYEQYF | TGTGCCAGCAGTGAGGGGGGGGGATATCTTTACGAGCAGTACTTC
TRBJ2-1 | few | - | TRBV4-1 | CASSQGPQGYNEQFF | TGCGCCAGCAGCCAAGGGCCCCAGGGGTACAATGAGCAGTTCTTC
TRBJ1-5 | - | TRBD1 | TRBV30 | CAWRLPDREDQPQHF | TGTGCCTGGAGACTGCCGGACAGGGAGGATCAGCCCCAGCATTTT
TRBJ1-2 | - | - | TRBV5-8 | CASSLGAINYGYTF | TGTGCCAGCAGCTTGGGGGCAATTAACTATGGCTACACCTTC
TRBJ1-3 | - | - | TRBV19 | CASSISPTGNTIYF | TGTGCCAGTAGTATATCACCGACTGGAAACACCATATATTTT
TRBJ1-1 | - | - | TRBV30 | CAWMQGKNTEAFF | TGTGCCTGGATGCAAGGGAAGAACACTGAAGCTTTCTTT
TRBJ2-1 | - | TRBD2 | TRBV18 | CASSKGGPDEQFF | TGTGCCAGCTCAAAGGGAGGGCCGGATGAGCAGTTCTTC
TRBJ2-7 | - | TRBD1 | TRBV5-1 | CASSMTGVYEQYF | TGCGCCAGCAGCATGACAGGGGTCTACGAGCAGTACTTC
TRBJ1-1 | - | - | TRBV5-6 | CASSLGVSDTEAFF | TGTGCCAGCAGCTTAGGGGTGTCCGACACTGAAGCTTTCTTT
TRBJ2-3 | - | - | TRBV11-3 | CASSLGTVRTDTQYF | TGTGCCAGCAGCTTAGGGACAGTGCGCACAGATACGCAGTATTTT
TRBJ2-6 | - | TRBD1 | TRBV18 | CASSPGQVGSGANVLTF | TGTGCCAGCTCACCAGGACAGGTCGGGTCTGGGGCCAACGTCCTGACTTTC
TRBJ2-1 | - | - | TRBV7-9 | CASSLGRNNEQFF | TGTGCCAGCAGCTTAGGACGGAACAATGAGCAGTTCTTC
TRBJ1-4 | - | - | TRBV27 | CASSPSGQRHEKLFF | TGTGCCAGCAGTCCTTCTGGGCAGAGGCATGAAAAACTGTTTTTT
TRBJ1-5 | - | - | TRBV25-1 | CASSHGGGNQPQHF | TGTGCCAGCAGTCACGGGGGGGGCAACCAGCCCCAGCATTTT
TRBJ2-5 | - | - | TRBV15 | CATSRDDAGQETQYF | TGTGCCACCAGCAGAGATGACGCGGGACAAGAGACCCAGTACTTC
TRBJ2-2 | - | - | TRBV9 | CASSVGNTGELFF | TGTGCCAGCAGCGTAGGGAACACCGGGGAGCTGTTTTTT
TRBJ1-1 | - | TRBD1 | TRBV25-1 | CASSVDRGKAFF | TGTGCCAGCAGTGTCGACAGGGGGAAAGCTTTCTTT
TRBJ2-1 | - | - | TRBV30 | CAWSPAGFEQFF | TGTGCCTGGAGCCCCGCGGGATTTGAGCAGTTCTTC
TRBJ1-2 | - | - | TRBV27 | CASSLAGGGGFGYTF | TGTGCCAGCAGTTTAGCGGGGGGAGGTGGTTTTGGCTACACCTTC
TRBJ2-1 | once | TRBD1 | TRBV13 | CASSWGTGDSDEQFF | TGTGCCAGCAGCTGGGGGACAGGGGATTCGGATGAGCAGTTCTTC
TRBJ1-2 | - | TRBD1 | TRBV11-2 | CASSHGTGYGYTF | TGTGCCAGCAGCCACGGGACAGGGTACGGCTACACCTTC